The clone carrying this T cell receptor (beta chain) occurred many times. The data were obtained in a study of early T cells in non-severe SARS-CoV-2 infection. The CDR3 consists of 13 residues. V was shortened by 6 bases and J by 6 bases, with 12 bases between the two germline ends. TCRdb passed the 5' RACE reads through MiXCR, listing each CDR3 protein once. The sample records around 59,000 distinct CDR3 sequences, 9.5% to 15% being singletons. V and J are TRBV12-3 or TRBV12-4 and TRBJ2-1, with D perhaps matching TRBD1 (5 bases). The sequenced sample was whole blood. This receptor was identified in an adult who was a healthcare worker with PCR-confirmed SARS-CoV-2 infection or an uninfected control (not recorded which). The CDR3 reads CASSTVGANEQFF. As DNA, the CDR3 is TGTGCCAGCAGCACCGTAGGGGCCAATGAGCAGTTCTTC.